This T cell receptor (beta chain) emerged from a study of graft-versus-host responses after intestinal transplantation. Germline V CDR1 and CDR2: SGDLS, YYNGEE. This CDR3 has 15 residues. Deletions cut 5 bases from V and 2 bases from J, with 17 bases between. The repertoire was sequenced with immunoSEQ multiplex PCR; TCRdb's copy has only in-frame clones and lacks some. Of about 30,000 clones in the sample, 70% to 90% were seen once. This clone was found a few times. The sequences come from PBMCs, collected around 460 days after intestinal transplantation. The chain has TRBV9 and TRBJ2-7; perhaps TRBD2 as D (7 bases). The TCR originated in a human patient who received an intestinal transplant, so some T cells may come from the graft donor. CDR3 in amino acids: CASSEGGTETYEQYF. The CDR3 nucleotides read TGTGCCAGCAGTGAGGGGGGGACGGAGACCTACGAGCAGTACTTC.